This T cell receptor beta chain was retrieved from a study of cytomegalovirus exposure and HLA in healthy donors. Overall study: An earlier analysis found 95 million to 140 million unique TCR beta sequences from approximately 190 million T cells.

V gave up 4 bases and J gave up 2 bases; unmatched junction bases: 10. This CDR3 region has 16 residues. Germline CDR1 reads MDHEN; CDR2 reads SYDVKM. Findings and limits, study-wide: Later analysis reportedly placed an Asian-associated ancestry cluster below the roughly 700-donor mean in N-insertions. The authors later linked a missense DCLRE1C variant to TCR beta V- and J-gene trimming. The authors assumed roughly uniform sequencing depth across donors for presence/absence analyses.

PCR involved 60 Vbeta and 13 Jbeta primers. Repertoires were generated with immunoSEQ multiplex PCR, while TCRdb's copy carries only in-frame clones and drops some. Here the sample spans over 150,000 clones, about four fifths being singletons. About this clone itself: What it binds is not known.

The TCR originated in a girl aged 10 to 17 in good health and CMV-seropositive. The chain has TRBV28 and TRBJ2-5; 7 nucleotides agree with TRBD2. The sample consisted of PBMCs. This chain's CDR3 is CASSWWSSGGQETQYF. CDR3 sequence (DNA): TGTGCCAGCAGTTGGTGGTCTAGCGGAGGTCAAGAGACCCAGTACTTC. Complete variable domain (other parts from reference TRBV28 and TRBJ2-5): DVKVTQSSRYLVKRTGEKVFLECVQDMDHENMFWYRQDPGLGLRLIYFSYDVKMKEKGDIPEGYSVSREKKERFSLILESASTNQTSMYLCASSWWSSGGQETQYFGPGTRLLVL.